Listed below are T cell receptor beta chains from one sample, sequenced in a study of shared clonotypes between healthy human individuals. Sequenced by immunoSEQ multiplex PCR; TCRdb stores in-frame clones only, minus some. Among fewer than 1.8 million clones listed, 98% were seen once. The sample was naive CD4+ T cells sorted from blood. Source of these receptors: a man between 25 and 39 years old in good health. CDR3s include the opening cysteine and the closing phenylalanine or tryptophan. A D gene is named only where the DNA matches it firmly. Size is omitted from some rows. Given values are once, few, many or a class for expanded clones.

d_call	j_call	clone_size	v_call	cdr3_aa	cdr3_nt
NA	TRBJ2-3	NA	TRBV5-1	CASSLGSATDTQYF	TGCGCCAGCAGCTTAGGGAGTGCGACAGATACGCAGTATTTT
NA	TRBJ2-1	NA	TRBV29-1	CSVEFVGYNEQFF	TGCAGCGTTGAATTTGTGGGCTACAATGAGCAGTTCTTC
NA	TRBJ1-1	NA	TRBV29-1	CSVEGVGNTEAFF	TGCAGCGTTGAAGGTGTAGGCAACACTGAAGCTTTCTTT
TRBD2	TRBJ2-1	NA	TRBV11-2	CASSLKGLAAKSSYNEQFF	TGTGCCAGCAGCTTAAAGGGACTAGCGGCCAAGAGCTCCTACAATGAGCAGTTCTTC
NA	TRBJ1-1	once	TRBV7-2	CASSLRGGRTEAFF	TGTGCCAGCAGCTTAAGAGGGGGAAGGACTGAAGCTTTCTTT
TRBD2	TRBJ2-5	NA	TRBV7-2	CASSLAPPGTSGSGQETQYF	TGTGCCAGCAGCTTAGCCCCTCCCGGGACTAGCGGGAGCGGCCAAGAGACCCAGTACTTC
NA	TRBJ2-5	NA	TRBV10-2	CASSGATQETQYF	TGCGCCAGCAGTGGGGCGACCCAAGAGACCCAGTACTTC
NA	TRBJ2-5	NA	TRBV6-5	CASSYSRPGRTQYF	TGTGCCAGCAGTTACTCCCGGCCCGGGAGAACCCAGTACTTC
NA	TRBJ2-7	NA	TRBV21-1	CASSSNKRTSGGLPPLIEQYF	TGTGCCAGCAGCTCTAATAAGAGGACTAGCGGCGGGCTCCCCCCTCTTATCGAGCAGTACTTC
NA	TRBJ2-7	once	TRBV29-1	CSVEDGQYEQYF	TGCAGCGTTGAAGACGGACAGTACGAGCAGTACTTC
NA	TRBJ2-7	NA	TRBV29-1	CSVETVVEQYF	TGCAGCGTTGAGACTGTGGTCGAGCAGTACTTC
TRBD2	TRBJ2-7	NA	TRBV2	CASTSGRTYEQYF	TGTGCCAGCACCAGCGGGAGGACCTACGAGCAGTACTTC
NA	TRBJ2-2	once	TRBV28	CASSRLRHAGELFF	TGTGCCAGCAGTCGCCTTAGGCACGCCGGGGAGCTGTTTTTT
TRBD1	TRBJ1-5	NA	TRBV28	CASTQLDRPNQPQHF	TGTGCCAGCACCCAACTGGACAGGCCGAATCAGCCCCAGCATTTT
NA	TRBJ2-5	NA	TRBV5-1	CASSLPKDSFQETQYF	TGCGCCAGCAGCTTGCCTAAAGACAGTTTTCAAGAGACCCAGTACTTC
NA	TRBJ2-2	NA	TRBV11-3	CASSALATGELFF	TGTGCCAGCAGCGCATTAGCCACCGGGGAGCTGTTTTTT
TRBD2	TRBJ2-7	NA	TRBV9	CASSVAGGHEQYF	TGTGCCAGCAGCGTAGCGGGAGGCCACGAGCAGTACTTC
TRBD1	TRBJ1-2	NA	TRBV14	CASSQWNSGRGPYGYTF	TGTGCCAGCAGCCAATGGAACAGCGGCAGGGGGCCTTATGGCTACACCTTC
NA	TRBJ1-4	NA	TRBV11-2	CASSRHLTNEKLFF	TGTGCCAGCAGTAGACACCTGACTAATGAAAAACTGTTTTTT
NA	TRBJ1-5	NA	TRBV7-9	CASSLAGSRTQPQHF	TGTGCCAGCAGCTTAGCGGGGAGTAGGACTCAGCCCCAGCATTTT
TRBD1	TRBJ1-1	NA	TRBV5-1	CASSGDRGLNTEAFF	TGCGCCAGCAGCGGGGACAGGGGACTGAACACTGAAGCTTTCTTT
TRBD1	TRBJ1-4	NA	TRBV6-5	CASSSSGTGGEKLFF	TGTGCCAGCAGTTCATCCGGGACAGGGGGTGAAAAACTGTTTTTT
NA	TRBJ1-4	NA	TRBV23-1	CASSQETRGLNEKLFF	TGCGCCAGCAGTCAAGAAACTCGGGGGCTTAATGAAAAACTGTTTTTT
NA	TRBJ2-4	once	TRBV19	CASSTGLYGNIQYF	TGTGCCAGTAGTACGGGACTCTACGGAAACATTCAGTACTTC
TRBD1	TRBJ1-2	NA	TRBV9	CASRQGANYGYTF	TGTGCCAGCAGACAGGGGGCGAACTATGGCTACACCTTC
TRBD1	TRBJ1-5	NA	TRBV19	CASSRQGLRNQPQHF	TGTGCCAGTAGCCGACAGGGTTTGAGAAATCAGCCCCAGCATTTT
NA	TRBJ1-1	NA	TRBV5-5	CASSLGYAVNTEAFF	TGTGCCAGCAGCCTAGGGTACGCAGTTAACACTGAAGCTTTCTTT
NA	TRBJ1-5	NA	TRBV5-6	CASSSGSGVQPQHF	TGTGCCAGCAGCTCCGGGTCGGGGGTTCAGCCCCAGCATTTT
NA	TRBJ2-3	NA	TRBV5-1	CASSLEASADTQYF	TGCGCCAGCAGCTTGGAGGCTAGCGCAGATACGCAGTATTTT
TRBD1	TRBJ2-5	NA	TRBV6-5	CASSQGETAQYF	TGTGCCAGCAGCCAGGGGGAGACGGCCCAGTACTTC
NA	TRBJ1-5	NA	TRBV11-3	CASSPKGQLSNQPQHF	TGTGCCAGCAGTCCTAAAGGTCAGCTTAGCAATCAGCCCCAGCATTTT
NA	TRBJ2-3	few	TRBV18	CASSPGGTDTQYF	TGTGCCAGCTCACCGGGCGGCACAGATACGCAGTATTTT
TRBD1	TRBJ2-7	NA	TRBV5-5	CASSWTGVEQYF	TGTGCCAGCAGCTGGACAGGGGTCGAGCAGTACTTC
NA	TRBJ1-5	NA	TRBV28	CASSPPPAQKYSNQPQHF	TGTGCCAGCAGTCCACCCCCGGCGCAGAAGTATAGCAATCAGCCCCAGCATTTT
TRBD2	TRBJ2-1	once	TRBV19	CASSPLGGSQHNEQFF	TGTGCCAGTAGTCCCCTTGGCGGGAGTCAGCACAATGAGCAGTTCTTC
NA	TRBJ1-2	NA	TRBV29-1	CSAGASSPGYTF	TGCAGCGCGGGGGCCTCGAGTCCCGGCTACACCTTC
TRBD1	TRBJ2-1	NA	TRBV10-1	CASSERRGREQFF	TGCGCCAGCAGTGAACGAAGGGGGCGGGAGCAGTTCTTC